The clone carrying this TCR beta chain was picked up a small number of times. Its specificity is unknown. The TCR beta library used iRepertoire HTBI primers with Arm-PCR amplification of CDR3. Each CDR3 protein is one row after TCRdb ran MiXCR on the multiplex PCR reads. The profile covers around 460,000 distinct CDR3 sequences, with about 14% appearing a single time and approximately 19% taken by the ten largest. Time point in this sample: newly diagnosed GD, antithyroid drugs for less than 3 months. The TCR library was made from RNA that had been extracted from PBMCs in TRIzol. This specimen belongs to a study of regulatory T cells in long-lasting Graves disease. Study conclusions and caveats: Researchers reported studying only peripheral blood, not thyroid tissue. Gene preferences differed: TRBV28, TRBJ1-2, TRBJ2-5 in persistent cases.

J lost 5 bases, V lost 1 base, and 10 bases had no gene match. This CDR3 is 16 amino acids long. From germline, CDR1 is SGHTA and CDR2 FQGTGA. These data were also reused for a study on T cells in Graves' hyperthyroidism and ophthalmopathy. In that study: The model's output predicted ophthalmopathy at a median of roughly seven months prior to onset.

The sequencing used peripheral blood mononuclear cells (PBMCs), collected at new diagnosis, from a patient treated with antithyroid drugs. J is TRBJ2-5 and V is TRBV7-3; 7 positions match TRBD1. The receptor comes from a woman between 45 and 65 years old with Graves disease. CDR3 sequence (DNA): TGTGCCAGCAGCTTAAGCGGGCCAGGGGGTGTGGAGACCCAGTACTTC. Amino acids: CASSLSGPGGVETQYF.